This T cell receptor (beta chain) is drawn from a study of blood T cell repertoires in COVID-19. The sample holds one count of this clone. CDR3 length equals 15 residues. V was pared by 4 bases and J by 4 bases, with 7 bases of the junction left unmatched. Germline V CDR1 and CDR2: MNHEY, SVGAGI. Repertoires were generated with immunoSEQ multiplex PCR, while TCRdb's copy carries only in-frame clones and drops some. The sample yields some 400,000 clones, roughly 89% seen once. Sequencing input: peripheral blood. The chain links TRBV6-5 to TRBJ1-5; 7 bases line up with TRBD1. The TCR comes from a man in his late teens or twenties with active or convalescent COVID-19. Written as DNA, the CDR3 is TGTGCCAGCAGTTTGCGAGGGGGCGAAAATCAGCCCCAGCATTTT. It translates to CASSLRGGENQPQHF.